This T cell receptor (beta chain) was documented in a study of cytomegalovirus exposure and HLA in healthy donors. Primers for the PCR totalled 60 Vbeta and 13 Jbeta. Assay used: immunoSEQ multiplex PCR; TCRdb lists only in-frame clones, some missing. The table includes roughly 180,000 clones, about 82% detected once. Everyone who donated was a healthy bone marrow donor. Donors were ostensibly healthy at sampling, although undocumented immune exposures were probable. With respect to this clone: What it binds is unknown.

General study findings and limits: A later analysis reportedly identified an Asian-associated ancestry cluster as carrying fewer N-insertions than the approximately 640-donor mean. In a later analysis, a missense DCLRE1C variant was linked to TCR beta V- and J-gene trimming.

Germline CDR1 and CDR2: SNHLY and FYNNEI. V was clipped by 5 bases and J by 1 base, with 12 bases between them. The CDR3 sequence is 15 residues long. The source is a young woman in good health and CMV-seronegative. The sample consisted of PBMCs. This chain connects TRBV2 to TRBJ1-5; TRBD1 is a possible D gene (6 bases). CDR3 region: CASSSQGRSNQPQHF. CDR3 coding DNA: TGTGCCAGCAGTTCACAGGGCCGCAGCAATCAGCCCCAGCATTTT. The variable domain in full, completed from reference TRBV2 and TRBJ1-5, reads EPEVTQTPSHQVTQMGQEVILRCVPISNHLYFYWYRQILGQKVEFLVSFYNNEISEKSEIFDDQFSVERPDGSNFTLKIRSTKLEDSAMYFCASSSQGRSNQPQHFGDGTRLSIL.